This T cell receptor (beta chain) originates from a study of shared clonotypes between healthy human individuals. Study-level points and caveats: Investigators collected only blood, and repertoires in tissues likely differ.

The CDR3 is made up of 15 amino acids. With V trimmed by 0 bases and J by 3 bases, 1 base remained unmatched. Germline CDR1 is SEHNR and CDR2 is FQNEAQ (reference sequence). For this clone: As yet, its antigen is unknown.

The donor cohort consisted entirely of Caucasian adults residing in Nashville, Tennessee. Sequencing used immunoSEQ multiplex PCR; TCRdb keeps in-frame clones, though not all of them. Counted here are fewer than 650,000 clones, about three quarters occurring once; the ten biggest clones make up 13%. The source is a woman aged 40 to 50 in good health. Some clones in this sample may be carry-over from other donors' samples. V is TRBV7-9 and J is TRBJ2-1, with 8 bases identical to TRBD1. The source material was PBMCs. The CDR3 region is CASSLAGQVYNEQFF. DNA of the CDR3: TGTGCCAGCAGCTTAGCGGGACAGGTCTACAATGAGCAGTTCTTC.